The T cell receptor beta chain described here comes from a study of shared clonotypes between healthy human individuals. About the research overall: CD4 naive cells filled three plates per donor, CD4 memory three, CD8 naive two and CD8 memory one. The study, taken as a whole, reports: Sequencing depth was expected to influence donor clonotype sharing. Rarefaction showed sorted-subset sequencing was incomplete despite large depth. It was the non-shared clonotypes that had lower generation probabilities than clonotypes shared by all four donors.

The germline CDR1 and CDR2 sequences are SQVTM and ANQGSEA. The CDR3 is 13 residues long. Trimming removed 6 bases from V and 8 bases from J, with 19 bases in between. The protocol was immunoSEQ multiplex PCR, while the TCRdb copy is restricted to in-frame clones and leaves out a portion. The sample holds about 2.3 million clones; roughly 93% are singletons and the top ten take 0.39%. Details on this clone: What it binds is unknown.

The origin of this receptor is a man aged 18-30 years in good health. Some clones in this sample may be carry-over from other donors' samples. The chain has TRBV29-1 and TRBJ1-2, with D maybe TRBD1 (5 bases). The material sequenced was naive CD4+ T cells from PBMCs. Subset here: CD45RA+ positively selected. The CDR3 spells CSVTGTLVEGYTF. In DNA form, the CDR3 reads TGCAGCGTGACCGGGACGCTGGTTGAGGGCTACACCTTC.